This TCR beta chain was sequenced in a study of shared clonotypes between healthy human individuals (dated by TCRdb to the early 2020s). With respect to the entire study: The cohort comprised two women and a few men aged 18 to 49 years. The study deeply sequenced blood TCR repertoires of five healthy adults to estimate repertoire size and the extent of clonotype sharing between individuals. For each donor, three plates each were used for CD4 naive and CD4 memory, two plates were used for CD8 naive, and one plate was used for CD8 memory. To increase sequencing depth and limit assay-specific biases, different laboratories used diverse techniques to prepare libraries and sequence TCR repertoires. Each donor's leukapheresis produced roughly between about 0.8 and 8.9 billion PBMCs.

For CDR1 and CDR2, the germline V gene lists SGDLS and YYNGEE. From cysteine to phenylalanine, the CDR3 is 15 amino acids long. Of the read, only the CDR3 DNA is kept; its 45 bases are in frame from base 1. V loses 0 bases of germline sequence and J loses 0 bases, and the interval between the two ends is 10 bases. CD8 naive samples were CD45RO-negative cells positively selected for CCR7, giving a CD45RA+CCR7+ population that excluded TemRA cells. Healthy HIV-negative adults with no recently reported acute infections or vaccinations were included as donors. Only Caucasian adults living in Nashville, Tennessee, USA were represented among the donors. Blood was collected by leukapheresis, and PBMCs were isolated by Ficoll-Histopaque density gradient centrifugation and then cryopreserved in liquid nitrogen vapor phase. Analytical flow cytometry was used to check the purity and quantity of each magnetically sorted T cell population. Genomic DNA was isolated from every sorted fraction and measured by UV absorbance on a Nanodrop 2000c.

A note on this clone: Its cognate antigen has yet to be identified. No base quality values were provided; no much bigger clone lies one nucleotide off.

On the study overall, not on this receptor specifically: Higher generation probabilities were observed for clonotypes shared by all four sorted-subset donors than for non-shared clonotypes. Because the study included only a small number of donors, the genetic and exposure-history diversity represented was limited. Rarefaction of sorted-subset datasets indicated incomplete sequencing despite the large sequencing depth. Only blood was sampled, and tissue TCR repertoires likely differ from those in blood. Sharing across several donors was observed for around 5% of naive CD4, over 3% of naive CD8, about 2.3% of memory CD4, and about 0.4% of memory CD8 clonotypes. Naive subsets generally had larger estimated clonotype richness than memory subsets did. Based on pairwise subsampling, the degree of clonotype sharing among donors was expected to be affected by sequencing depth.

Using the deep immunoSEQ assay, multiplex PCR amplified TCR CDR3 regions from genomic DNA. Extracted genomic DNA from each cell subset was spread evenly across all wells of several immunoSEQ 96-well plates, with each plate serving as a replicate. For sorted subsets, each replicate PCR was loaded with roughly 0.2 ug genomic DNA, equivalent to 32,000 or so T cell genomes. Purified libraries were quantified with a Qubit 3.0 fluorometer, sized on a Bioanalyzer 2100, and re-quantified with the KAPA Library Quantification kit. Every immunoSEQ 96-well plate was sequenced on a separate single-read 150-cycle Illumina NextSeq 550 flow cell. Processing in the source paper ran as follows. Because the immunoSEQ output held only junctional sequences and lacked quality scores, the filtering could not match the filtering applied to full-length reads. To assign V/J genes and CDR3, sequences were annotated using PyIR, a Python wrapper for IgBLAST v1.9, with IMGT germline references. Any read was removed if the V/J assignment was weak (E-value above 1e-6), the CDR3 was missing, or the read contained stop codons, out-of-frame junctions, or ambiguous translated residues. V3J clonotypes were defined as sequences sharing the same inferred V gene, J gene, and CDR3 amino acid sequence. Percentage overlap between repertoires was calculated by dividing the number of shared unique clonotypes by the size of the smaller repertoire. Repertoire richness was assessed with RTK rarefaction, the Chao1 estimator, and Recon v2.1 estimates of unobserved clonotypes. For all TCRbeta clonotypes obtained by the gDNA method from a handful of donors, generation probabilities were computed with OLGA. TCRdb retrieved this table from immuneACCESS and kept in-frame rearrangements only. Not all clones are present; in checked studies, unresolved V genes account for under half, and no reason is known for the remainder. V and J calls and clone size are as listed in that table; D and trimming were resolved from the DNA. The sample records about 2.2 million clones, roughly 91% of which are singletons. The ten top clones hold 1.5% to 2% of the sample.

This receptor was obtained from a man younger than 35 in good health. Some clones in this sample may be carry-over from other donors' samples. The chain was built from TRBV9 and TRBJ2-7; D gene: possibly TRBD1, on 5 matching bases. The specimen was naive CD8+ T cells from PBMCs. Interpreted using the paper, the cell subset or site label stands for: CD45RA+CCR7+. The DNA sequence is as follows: TGTGCCAGCAGCGTAGCTATCGACAGCTCCTACGAGCAGTACTTC. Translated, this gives CASSVAIDSSYEQYF.